These 5 T cell receptor beta chains were all obtained from the same sample, sequenced in a study of shared clonotypes between healthy human individuals. Some clones are missing from TCRdb's copy, which holds only in-frame ones; the method was immunoSEQ multiplex PCR. In the table there are roughly 2,500,000 clones, 80% to 95% of which are singletons. Sequencing input: naive CD4+ T cells from PBMCs. Subset in this sample: CD45RA+ positively selected. These TCRs come from a man between 18 and 29 years old in good health. Some clones in this sample may be carry-over from other donors' samples.

The rearrangement joins TRBV6-1 to TRBJ1-3; D is undetermined. This CDR3 has 17 residues. Germline CDR1 and CDR2: MNHNS and SASEGT. V lost 1 base and J 2 bases, leaving 15 bases between the germline ends. The CDR3 nucleotides are TGTGCCAGCAGTGAAGTCCTAGGAGTACTCGCTGGAAACACCATATATTTT. It is translated as CASSEVLGVLAGNTIYF.

The CDR3 loop is CAISRDRGDQPQHF. The CDR3 DNA sequence: TGTGCCATCAGCCGTGACAGGGGGGACCAGCCCCAGCATTTT. This chain connects TRBV10-3 to TRBJ1-5, with 9 bases identical to TRBD1. There are 14 residues in the CDR3. CDR1 is ENHRY, CDR2 SYGVKD, per germline. Trimming at V came to 6 bases and at J to 7 bases, leaving 7 bases not matched to a gene.

The rearrangement links TRBV7-2 to TRBJ1-2; TRBD1 agrees at 7 bases. Trimming removed 5 bases from V and 4 bases from J; junction bases left unmatched: 16. The CDR3 is 17 residues long. Germline CDR1 reads SGHTA; CDR2 reads FQGNSA. Here the CDR3 reads CASSPNLIGTASYGYTF. CDR3 bases: TGTGCCAGCAGCCCGAATTTAATAGGGACAGCTAGCTATGGCTACACCTTC.

The V gene is TRBV2, the J gene TRBJ2-4; no firm D call. The CDR3 totals 12 residues. Germline CDR1 reads SNHLY; CDR2 reads FYNNEI. V lost 4 bases and J lost 8, with 9 bases in between. CDR3 sequence: CASSVSVDIQYF. CDR3 sequence (DNA): TGTGCCAGCAGTGTTTCTGTAGACATTCAGTACTTC.

V usage is TRBV7-8 and J usage is TRBJ1-2; 10 bases line up with TRBD1. The germline gives CDR1 SGHVS, CDR2 FQNEAQ. The CDR3 sequence is 15 residues long. With 4 bases clipped from V and 2 bases from J, the junction kept 4 bases outside the gene matches. The CDR3 region has the DNA TGTGCCAGCAGCTCCCGGGGACAGGGGAACTATGGCTACACCTTC. Residues: CASSSRGQGNYGYTF.